Listed below are T cell receptor beta chains from one sample, sequenced in a study of long-term antiretroviral therapy in people with HIV. Libraries were prepared by immunoSEQ multiplex PCR; TCRdb keeps only in-frame clonotypes and omits some of them. The sample records over 30,000 clones, about four fifths being singletons. Here the sequenced sample was unsorted PBMCs, taken 1 year after starting antiretroviral therapy. The receptors were gathered from a man aged 18-30 years with HIV. CDR3s leave out the opening cysteine and the closing phenylalanine or tryptophan.

V gene,CDR3 protein
TRBV19,ASSIREGQHTGELF
TRBV5-1,ASSPGTEQY
TRBV29-1,SVGIMTGPNTEAF
TRBV10-2,ASSESRAAATNEKLF
TRBV5-1,ASSLRDRGARTDSNTEAF
TRBV11-2,ASSPPDRASEKLF
TRBV7-3,ASSTSTGGTEAF
TRBV9,ASSGAEDRVEAF
TRBV4-1,ASSANEKLF
TRBV29-1,SVTFRGKAGELF
TRBV4-3,ASSPTASSYEQY
TRBV28,ASSPGRLNEKLF
TRBV4-3,ASSQGVREDNEQF
TRBV18,ASSPLAVTGELF